Listed below are T cell receptor beta chains from one sample, sequenced in a study of blood T cell repertoires in COVID-19. Assay used: immunoSEQ multiplex PCR; TCRdb lists only in-frame clones, some missing. The sample lists 200,000 to 250,000 clones, roughly 84% occurring once. Specimen: peripheral blood. These receptors all come from a woman between 35 and 50 years old who had recovered from COVID-19. Each CDR3 is given with its conserved first and last residue. Each record gives: J gene, V gene, D gene, clone size, CDR3 protein, CDR3 DNA. D genes are given only for firm matches. The size entry is marked missing in some rows and otherwise reads once, few, many or a size class.

TRBJ1-1	TRBV27	-	-	CASGDTLNTEAFF	TGTGCCAGCGGGGACACTCTGAACACTGAAGCTTTCTTT
TRBJ1-5	TRBV7-2	-	-	CASSLEQDQPQHF	TGTGCCAGCAGCTTAGAGCAGGATCAGCCCCAGCATTTT
TRBJ1-5	TRBV19	-	-	CASSRRVMEPQHF	TGTGCCAGTTCGCGCAGGGTCATGGAGCCCCAGCATTTT
TRBJ2-7	TRBV7-2	-	-	CASRKSGTYEQYF	TGTGCCAGCAGAAAAAGCGGAACCTACGAGCAGTACTTC
TRBJ2-7	TRBV4-3	-	-	CASSQGVSYSYEQYF	TGCGCCAGCAGCCAAGGCGTATCTTACAGCTACGAGCAGTACTTC
TRBJ2-1	TRBV3-1/TRBV3-2	TRBD2	-	CASSLGLAGSYNEQFF	TGTGCCAGCAGCCTCGGACTAGCGGGGAGCTACAATGAGCAGTTCTTC
TRBJ1-4	TRBV28	TRBD1	-	CASSSDRGLGGEKLFF	TGTGCCAGCAGTTCGGACAGGGGGCTAGGAGGTGAAAAACTGTTTTTT
TRBJ2-2	TRBV29-1	TRBD2	-	CSVSFGRSGGNSGELFF	TGCAGCGTGTCTTTTGGTCGAAGCGGGGGGAATTCCGGGGAGCTGTTTTTT
TRBJ2-3	TRBV6-2/TRBV6-3	-	once	CASSLLVSTDTQYF	TGTGCCAGCAGTCTCCTCGTCTCCACAGATACGCAGTATTTT
TRBJ2-3	TRBV7-2	-	-	CASRAGTDTQYF	TGTGCCAGCAGGGCGGGCACAGATACGCAGTATTTT
TRBJ2-7	TRBV7-9	-	-	CASSLERVGTLYF	TGTGCCAGCAGCTTAGAAAGGGTCGGGACATTATACTTC
TRBJ1-2	TRBV7-6	TRBD1	-	CASSPSGTGYDGYTF	TGTGCCAGCAGCCCAAGTGGGACAGGGTACGACGGCTACACCTTC
TRBJ2-7	TRBV19	TRBD1	-	CASSRTGVEQYF	TGTGCCAGTAGTCGGACAGGGGTAGAGCAGTACTTC
TRBJ1-6	TRBV6-2/TRBV6-3	TRBD1	few	CASSYGGGVGSPLHF	TGTGCCAGCAGTTATGGAGGGGGCGTCGGTTCACCCCTCCACTTT
TRBJ1-4	TRBV11-3	-	-	CASSRHPDSFVNEKLFF	TGTGCCAGCAGCCGGCATCCTGACAGTTTTGTTAATGAAAAACTGTTTTTT
TRBJ2-1	TRBV27	TRBD2	-	CASSLSSGGLNEQFF	TGTGCCAGCAGTTTATCCAGCGGGGGACTCAATGAGCAGTTCTTC
TRBJ1-4	TRBV30	TRBD1	-	CAWSVGTGTEKLFF	TGTGCCTGGAGTGTAGGGACAGGTACGGAAAAACTGTTTTTT
TRBJ2-3	TRBV4-1	-	-	CASSQDRKRASTDTQYF	TGCGCCAGCAGCCAAGATAGGAAGCGGGCTAGCACAGATACGCAGTATTTT
TRBJ2-5	TRBV7-2	TRBD1	-	CASSPDRAQETQYF	TGTGCCAGCAGCCCGGACAGGGCCCAAGAGACCCAGTACTTC
TRBJ2-6	TRBV27	TRBD1	-	CASSLGTGGVLTF	TGTGCCAGCAGTTTGGGGACAGGGGGCGTCCTGACTTTC
TRBJ2-7	TRBV4-3	TRBD1	-	CASSQEGWGTGDYEQYF	TGCGCCAGCAGCCAAGAAGGCTGGGGGACAGGGGATTACGAGCAGTACTTC
TRBJ2-1	TRBV4-3	TRBD2	-	CASSQAYRAPELAKQFF	TGCGCCAGCAGCCAAGCTTATAGGGCCCCGGAACTAGCGAAGCAGTTCTTC
TRBJ2-7	TRBV30	TRBD1	-	CAWSVLRTGGEQYF	TGTGCCTGGAGTGTACTTAGGACAGGGGGCGAGCAGTACTTC
TRBJ1-1	TRBV9	-	-	CASSDLRGNTEAFF	TGTGCCAGCAGCGACCTAAGGGGGAACACTGAAGCTTTCTTT
TRBJ2-2	TRBV12-3/TRBV12-4	TRBD2	-	CASRGGGTGELFF	TGTGCCAGTCGGGGGGGCGGCACCGGGGAGCTGTTTTTT
TRBJ2-5	TRBV2	TRBD2	-	CASRLSGGALRETQYF	TGTGCCAGCAGATTAAGCGGGGGGGCGCTTAGGGAGACCCAGTACTTC
TRBJ2-5	TRBV19	-	-	CASSPLGFGRGDQETQYF	TGTGCCAGTAGTCCCCTAGGATTTGGCAGGGGCGACCAAGAGACCCAGTACTTC
TRBJ2-7	TRBV7-8	-	-	CASSFGLDSEQYF	TGTGCCAGCAGCTTTGGACTGGACTCCGAGCAGTACTTC
TRBJ1-1	TRBV3-1/TRBV3-2	TRBD1	-	CASSQWDRALFAFF	TGTGCCAGCAGCCAATGGGACAGGGCCCTTTTTGCTTTCTTT
TRBJ1-4	TRBV4-3	-	-	CASSRGQGEKLFF	TGCGCCAGCAGCCGTGGGCAGGGGGAAAAACTGTTTTTT
TRBJ1-2	TRBV3-1/TRBV3-2	-	-	CASSQRGGYTF	TGTGCCAGCAGCCAAAGGGGTGGCTACACCTTC
TRBJ1-2	TRBV2	TRBD1	-	CASSEKPTLWTGGSNYGYTF	TGTGCCAGCAGTGAAAAACCCACTCTGTGGACAGGGGGCTCTAACTATGGCTACACCTTC
TRBJ1-1	TRBV6-2/TRBV6-3	-	few	CASSYSVRLNTEAFF	TGTGCCAGCAGTTACTCGGTCAGATTGAACACTGAAGCTTTCTTT
TRBJ2-3	TRBV5-6	TRBD2	-	CASSLRSGVIQDTQYF	TGTGCCAGCAGCTTGCGTAGCGGGGTGATTCAAGATACGCAGTATTTT
TRBJ1-2	TRBV6-5	TRBD1	-	CASSSLTGANYGYTF	TGTGCCAGCAGTTCCTTAACAGGGGCTAACTATGGCTACACCTTC
TRBJ1-1	TRBV3-1/TRBV3-2	TRBD1	once	CASSSTGVEAFF	TGTGCCAGCAGCTCGACAGGGGTTGAAGCTTTCTTT
TRBJ2-7	TRBV30	-	-	CAWSLMISQGKYF	TGTGCCTGGAGTTTAATGATTTCGCAGGGGAAGTACTTC
TRBJ2-3	TRBV7-9	-	-	CASSLFGWGSGTDTQYF	TGTGCCAGCAGCTTATTCGGGTGGGGCAGCGGCACAGATACGCAGTATTTT
TRBJ2-3	TRBV6-2/TRBV6-3	TRBD1	-	CASSQERQGDTQYF	TGTGCCAGCAGTCAGGAGAGACAGGGAGATACGCAGTATTTT
TRBJ1-2	TRBV7-9	-	-	CASSPGQIVIHGYTF	TGTGCCAGCAGCCCTGGACAGATCGTCATTCATGGCTACACCTTC
TRBJ1-5	TRBV4-3	-	-	CASSQDSSGNQPQHF	TGCGCCAGCAGCCAAGATTCCTCAGGCAATCAGCCCCAGCATTTT
TRBJ2-4	TRBV6-2/TRBV6-3	-	-	CASSALGNIQYF	TGTGCCAGCAGCGCTCTCGGGAACATTCAGTACTTC
TRBJ2-7	TRBV18	-	-	CASSPQNRFSTSYEQYF	TGTGCCAGCTCACCTCAAAACAGATTCAGTACCTCCTACGAGCAGTACTTC
TRBJ1-5	TRBV7-6	-	-	CASSPGFADQPQHF	TGTGCCAGCAGCCCAGGGTTTGCTGATCAGCCCCAGCATTTT
TRBJ2-5	TRBV3-1/TRBV3-2	-	-	CASSQSLASYQETQYF	TGTGCCAGCAGCCAATCTCTAGCGTCGTACCAAGAGACCCAGTACTTC
TRBJ2-1	TRBV29-1	-	-	CSVTRVPGEEQFF	TGCAGCGTTACGCGGGTCCCGGGGGAGGAGCAGTTCTTC
TRBJ1-6	TRBV15	-	-	CATSIRGEFSPLHF	TGTGCCACCAGCATAAGGGGCGAGTTTTCACCCCTCCACTTT
TRBJ2-7	TRBV5-8	TRBD1	-	CASSLAGTGLYEQYF	TGTGCCAGCAGCTTGGCCGGGACAGGGTTATACGAGCAGTACTTC
TRBJ2-7	TRBV18	-	-	CASSPGVADSYEQYF	TGTGCCAGCTCACCGGGGGTAGCGGACTCCTACGAGCAGTACTTC
TRBJ2-4	TRBV12-3/TRBV12-4	-	-	CASSSQQRIQYF	TGTGCCAGCAGTTCACAACAGAGAATTCAGTACTTC
TRBJ1-2	TRBV5-4	TRBD1	-	CASSSANRGRRDGYTF	TGTGCCAGCAGCTCGGCTAACAGGGGGCGGAGGGATGGCTACACCTTC
TRBJ1-2	TRBV7-2	TRBD1	-	CASTQGDWLGYGYTF	TGTGCCAGCACCCAGGGGGATTGGCTGGGCTATGGCTACACCTTC
TRBJ1-1	TRBV28	-	-	CATNVVGLSEAFF	TGTGCCACCAATGTCGTGGGGCTTTCTGAAGCTTTCTTT
TRBJ1-2	TRBV15	-	-	CATSRPMGGVEGYTF	TGTGCCACCAGCAGACCAATGGGAGGGGTGGAAGGCTACACCTTC